Here is one T cell receptor beta chain with its context. A junction end diverges from the germline sequence, so it may reflect a read error. In the original workflow: Amplification of reference gene primers provided the estimated nucleated cell counts. The repertoire was sequenced with immunoSEQ multiplex PCR; TCRdb's copy has only in-frame clones and lacks some. D and trimming were read from the DNA, whereas the V and J calls and clone size are those reported in that table. The table records some 160,000 clones, approximately 90% of them present only once. The sample comes from a study of blood T cell repertoires in COVID-19. Turning to the study itself: Samples taken during acute and convalescent COVID-19 were collected in the United States, Italy and Spain. In each case, the material was cDNA or gDNA derived from T cells, B-cell-depleted T cells, or PBMCs.

The CDR3 covers 15 residues. The germline V gene has CDR1 LNHDA and CDR2 SQIVND (reference sequence). The J gene is TRBJ2-7, the V gene TRBV19; TRBD1 agrees at 9 bases. The source of this sequence is a man aged 18 to 35 with acute or convalescent COVID-19. Sequencing was performed on peripheral blood. The CDR3 is CARSPPGQGSYEQYF. As DNA, the CDR3 is TGTGCCCGTAGCCCGCCGGGACAGGGCTCCTACGAGCAGTACTTC.